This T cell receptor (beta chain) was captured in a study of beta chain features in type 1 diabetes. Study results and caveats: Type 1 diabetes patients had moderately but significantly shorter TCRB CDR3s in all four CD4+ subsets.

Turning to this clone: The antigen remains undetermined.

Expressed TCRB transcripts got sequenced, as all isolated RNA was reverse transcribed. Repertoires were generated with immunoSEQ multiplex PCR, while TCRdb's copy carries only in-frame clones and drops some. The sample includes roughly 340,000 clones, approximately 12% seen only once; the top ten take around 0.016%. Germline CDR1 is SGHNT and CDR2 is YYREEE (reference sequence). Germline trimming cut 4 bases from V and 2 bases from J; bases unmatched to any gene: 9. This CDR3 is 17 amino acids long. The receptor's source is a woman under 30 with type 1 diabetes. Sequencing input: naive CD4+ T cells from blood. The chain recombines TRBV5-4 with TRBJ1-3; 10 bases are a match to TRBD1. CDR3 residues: CASSLGGTGATGNTIYF. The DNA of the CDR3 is TGTGCCAGCAGCCTGGGCGGGACAGGGGCCACTGGAAACACCATATATTTT.